This T cell receptor (beta chain) was obtained from a study of early T cells in non-severe SARS-CoV-2 infection. Study-level information: The input, bulk RNA from unsorted whole blood, was sequenced, and chains were unpaired.

V lost 1 base to trimming and J lost 3 bases, with 9 bases between them. CDR3 length: 14 residues. In germline, CDR1 is SGHAT, CDR2 FQNNGV. Individual cDNA molecules received unique molecular identifiers. TCRdb called the 5' RACE reads again in MiXCR, with one record for every CDR3 protein. The data hold roughly 56,000 distinct CDR3 sequences, with approximately 11% observed a single time. Study results and limitations: In VDJdb matching, anti-spike CD8 responses were favored while private and CD4 specificities went missing.

Of note for this clonotype: Antigen specificity is unknown.

The V gene is TRBV11-2, the J gene TRBJ1-1; D is perhaps TRBD1 (6 bases). Material: whole blood. The receptor was derived from an adult who was a healthcare worker with PCR-confirmed SARS-CoV-2 infection or an uninfected control (not recorded which). The CDR3 sequence is CASSLAGEDTEAFF. As DNA, the CDR3 is TGTGCCAGCAGCTTAGCAGGGGAGGACACTGAAGCTTTCTTT.